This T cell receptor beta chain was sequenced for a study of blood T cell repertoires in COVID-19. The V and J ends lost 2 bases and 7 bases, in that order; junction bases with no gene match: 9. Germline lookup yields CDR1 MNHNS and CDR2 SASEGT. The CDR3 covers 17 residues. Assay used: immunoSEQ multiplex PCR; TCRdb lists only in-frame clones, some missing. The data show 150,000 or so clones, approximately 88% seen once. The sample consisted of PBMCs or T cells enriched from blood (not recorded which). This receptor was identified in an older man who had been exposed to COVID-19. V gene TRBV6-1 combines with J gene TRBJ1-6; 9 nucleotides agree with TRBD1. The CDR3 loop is CASSETLGTGSNSPLHF. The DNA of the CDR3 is TGTGCCAGCAGTGAAACCCTCGGGACAGGGAGCAATTCACCCCTCCACTTT.